This T cell receptor beta chain was retrieved from a study of blood T cells in healthy people across ages. Comment on this clonotype: Its specificity is not known.

Using a J-beta primer mix together with a sample-barcoded 5' primer, a second PCR was run for about 7 to 12 cycles. Using its own MiXCR run on the 5' RACE reads, TCRdb lists one record per CDR3 protein. Among hundreds of thousands of distinct CDR3 sequences listed, around 21% were seen once. The trim removed 3 bases at V and 2 bases at J, leaving 7 bases unmatched. The CDR3 sequence is 14 residues long. CDR1 and CDR2 (germline): DFQATT, SNEGSKA (reference sequence). Researchers isolated at least 7 million PBMCs per sample. General observations from the study: Age advanced and TCR beta diversity per million T cells fell, roughly linearly.

The sequenced material came from blood. This sequence was found in a man between 70 and 80 years old in good health. The V gene is TRBV20-1, the J gene TRBJ2-7; 7 positions match TRBD2. This CDR3 reads CSASYLAATYEQYF. In nucleotides, the CDR3 is TGCAGTGCTAGTTACCTAGCGGCCACCTACGAGCAGTACTTC.